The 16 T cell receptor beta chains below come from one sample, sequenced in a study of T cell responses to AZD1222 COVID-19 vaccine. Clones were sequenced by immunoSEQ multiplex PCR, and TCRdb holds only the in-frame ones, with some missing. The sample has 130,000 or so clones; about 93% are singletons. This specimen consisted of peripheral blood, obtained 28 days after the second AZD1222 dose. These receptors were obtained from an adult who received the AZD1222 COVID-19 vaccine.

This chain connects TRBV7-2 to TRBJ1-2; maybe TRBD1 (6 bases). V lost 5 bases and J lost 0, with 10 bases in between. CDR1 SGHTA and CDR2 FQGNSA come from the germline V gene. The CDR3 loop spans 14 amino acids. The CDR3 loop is CASSRDRTNYGYTF. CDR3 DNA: TGTGCCAGCAGCCGTGACAGGACTAACTATGGCTACACCTTC.

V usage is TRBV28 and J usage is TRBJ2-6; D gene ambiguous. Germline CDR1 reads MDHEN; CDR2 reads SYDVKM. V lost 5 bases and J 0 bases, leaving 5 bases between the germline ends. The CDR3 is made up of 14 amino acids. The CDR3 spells CASSARSGANVLTF. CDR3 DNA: TGTGCCAGCAGTGCCCGCTCTGGGGCCAACGTCCTGACTTTC.

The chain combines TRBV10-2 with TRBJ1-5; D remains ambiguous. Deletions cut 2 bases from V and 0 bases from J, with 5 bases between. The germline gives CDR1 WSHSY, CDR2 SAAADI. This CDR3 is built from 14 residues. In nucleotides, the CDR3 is TGCGCCAGCAGTGAGGCGTCTAGCAATCAGCCCCAGCATTTT. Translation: CASSEASSNQPQHF.

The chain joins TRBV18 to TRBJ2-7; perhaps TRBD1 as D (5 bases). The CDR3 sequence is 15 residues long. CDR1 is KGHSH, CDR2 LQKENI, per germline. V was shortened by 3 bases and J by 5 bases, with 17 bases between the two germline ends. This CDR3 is CASSPTVQGYNEQYF. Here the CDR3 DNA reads TGTGCCAGCTCACCCACGGTGCAGGGCTACAACGAGCAGTACTTC.

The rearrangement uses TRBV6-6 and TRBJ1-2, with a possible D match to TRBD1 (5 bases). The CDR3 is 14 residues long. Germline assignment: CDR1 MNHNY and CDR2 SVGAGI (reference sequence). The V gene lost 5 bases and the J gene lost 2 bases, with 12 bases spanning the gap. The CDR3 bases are TGTGCCAGCAGTAGATGGGACGGCAACTATGGCTACACCTTC. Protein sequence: CASSRWDGNYGYTF.

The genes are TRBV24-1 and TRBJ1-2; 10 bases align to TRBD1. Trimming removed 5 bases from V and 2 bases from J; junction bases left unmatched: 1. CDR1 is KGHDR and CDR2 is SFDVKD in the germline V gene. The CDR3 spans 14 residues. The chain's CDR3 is CATSADRGNYGYTF. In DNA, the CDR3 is TGTGCCACCAGTGCGGACAGGGGGAACTATGGCTACACCTTC.

The CDR3 region is CASSQGASEAFF. The CDR3 DNA follows: TGCGCCAGCAGCCAAGGAGCCTCGGAAGCTTTCTTT. V is TRBV4-1 and J is TRBJ1-1, with D hard to call. The CDR3 runs 12 residues. Trimming removed 1 base at V and 8 bases at J, with 8 bases between. Germline lookup yields CDR1 MGHRA and CDR2 YSYEKL.

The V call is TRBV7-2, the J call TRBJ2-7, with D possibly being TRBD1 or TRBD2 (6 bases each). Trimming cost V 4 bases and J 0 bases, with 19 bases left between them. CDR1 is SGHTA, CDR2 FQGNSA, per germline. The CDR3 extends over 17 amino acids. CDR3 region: CASSSRERRGSSYEQYF. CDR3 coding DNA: TGTGCCAGCAGCTCTCGGGAGAGAAGGGGGAGCTCCTACGAGCAGTACTTC.

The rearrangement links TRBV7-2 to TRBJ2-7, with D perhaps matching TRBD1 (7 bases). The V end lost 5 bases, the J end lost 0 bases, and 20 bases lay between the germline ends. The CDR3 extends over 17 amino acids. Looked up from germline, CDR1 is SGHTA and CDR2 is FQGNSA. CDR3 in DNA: TGTGCCAGCAGCATCCATGGCGGAGGGGGCCGCTCCTACGAGCAGTACTTC. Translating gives CASSIHGGGGRSYEQYF.

The CDR3 DNA is TGTGCCAGCAGCCAAGGGGGGGGGCAACACAATGAGCAGTTCTTC. This sequence encodes CASSQGGGQHNEQFF. The rearrangement uses TRBV3-1 (or the pseudogene TRBV3-2) and TRBJ2-1; weak D call: TRBD2 (7 bases). The CDR3 spans 15 residues. Germline-derived CDR1 and CDR2 are LGHDT and YNNKEL (reference sequence). V was clipped by 1 base and J by 5 bases, with 12 bases between them.

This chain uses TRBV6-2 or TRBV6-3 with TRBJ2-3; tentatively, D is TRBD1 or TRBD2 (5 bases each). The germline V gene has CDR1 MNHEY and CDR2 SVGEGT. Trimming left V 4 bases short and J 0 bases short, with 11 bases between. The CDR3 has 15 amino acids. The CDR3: CASSWGGGSTDTQYF. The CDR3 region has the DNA TGTGCCAGCAGTTGGGGCGGCGGGAGCACAGATACGCAGTATTTT.

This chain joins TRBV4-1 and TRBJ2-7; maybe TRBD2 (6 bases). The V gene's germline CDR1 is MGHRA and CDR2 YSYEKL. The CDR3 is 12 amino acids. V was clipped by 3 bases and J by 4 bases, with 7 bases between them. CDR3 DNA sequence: TGCGCCAGCAGCCAGGGGGGTTACGAGCAGTACTTC. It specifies CASSQGGYEQYF.

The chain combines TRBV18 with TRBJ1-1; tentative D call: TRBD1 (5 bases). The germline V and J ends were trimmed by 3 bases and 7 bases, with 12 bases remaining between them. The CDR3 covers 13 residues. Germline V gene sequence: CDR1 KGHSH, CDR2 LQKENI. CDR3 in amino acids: CASSPNDSNEAFF. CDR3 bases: TGTGCCAGCTCACCCAACGACAGCAATGAAGCTTTCTTT.

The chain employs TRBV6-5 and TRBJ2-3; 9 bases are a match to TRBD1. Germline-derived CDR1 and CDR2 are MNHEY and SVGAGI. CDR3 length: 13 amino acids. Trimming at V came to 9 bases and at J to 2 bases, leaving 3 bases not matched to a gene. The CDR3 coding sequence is TGTGCCAGTCGGGACAGGGTCACAGATACGCAGTATTTT. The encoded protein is CASRDRVTDTQYF.

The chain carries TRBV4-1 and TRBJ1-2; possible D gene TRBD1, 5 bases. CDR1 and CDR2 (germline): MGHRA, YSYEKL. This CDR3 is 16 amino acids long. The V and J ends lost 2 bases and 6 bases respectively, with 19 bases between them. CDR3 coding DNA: TGCGCCAGCAGCCAAAACCATGCCGAGGGGTGGCATGGCTACACCTTC. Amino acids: CASSQNHAEGWHGYTF.

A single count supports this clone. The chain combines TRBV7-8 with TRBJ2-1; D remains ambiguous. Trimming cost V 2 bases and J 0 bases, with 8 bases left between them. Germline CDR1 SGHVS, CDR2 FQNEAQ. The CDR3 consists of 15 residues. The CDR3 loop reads CASSLRVSSYNEQFF. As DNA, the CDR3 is TGTGCCAGCAGCTTAAGGGTTAGCTCCTACAATGAGCAGTTCTTC.